Here is one T cell receptor (beta chain) with its context. Its specificity is not known. This sample is part of a study of Graves' ophthalmopathy and Graves' hyperthyroidism. Overall study results and limits: It was with roughly 71% sensitivity and about 72% specificity that the model predicted ophthalmopathy progression.

Per the germline V gene, CDR1 is SQVTM and CDR2 is ANQGSEA. J was trimmed by 7 bases and V by 0 bases; bases with no gene match: 2. The CDR3 spans 13 residues. The study amplified TCR beta CDR3 regions using RNA transcripts. Investigators did first-round RT-PCR with HTBI primers, then second-round multiplex PCR. TCRdb called the multiplex PCR reads again in MiXCR, with one record for every CDR3 protein. This table has 650,000 to 900,000 distinct CDR3 sequences, roughly 40% appearing once. The chain has TRBV29-1 and TRBJ1-4; TRBD1 matches 7 bases. The TCR was taken from an adult man with Graves' ophthalmopathy. Source material: peripheral blood. The CDR3 nucleotides are TGCAGCGTTGAAGACAGGGGGGGTGAAAAACTGTTTTTT. Amino acids: CSVEDRGGEKLFF.